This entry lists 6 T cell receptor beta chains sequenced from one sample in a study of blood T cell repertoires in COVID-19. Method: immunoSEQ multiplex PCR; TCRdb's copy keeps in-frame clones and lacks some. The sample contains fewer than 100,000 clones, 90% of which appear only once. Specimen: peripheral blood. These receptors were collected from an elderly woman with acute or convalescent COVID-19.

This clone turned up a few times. In DNA, the CDR3 is TGTGCCAGCTCACCAAAGTACAGTACTAGCGCCTTCTCCTACAATGAGCAGTTCTTC. It yields the protein CASSPKYSTSAFSYNEQFF. The V call is TRBV18, the J call TRBJ2-1; 7 bases agree with TRBD2. The J segment lost 0 bases and the V segment lost 2 bases, leaving 13 bases of the junction unmatched. CDR1 KGHSH and CDR2 LQKENI come from the germline V gene. This CDR3 comprises 19 residues.

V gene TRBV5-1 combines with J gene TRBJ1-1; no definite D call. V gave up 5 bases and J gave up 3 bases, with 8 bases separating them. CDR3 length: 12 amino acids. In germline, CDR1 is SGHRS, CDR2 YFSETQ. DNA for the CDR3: TGCGCCAGCAGATACGCAGACACTGAAGCTTTCTTT. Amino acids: CASRYADTEAFF.

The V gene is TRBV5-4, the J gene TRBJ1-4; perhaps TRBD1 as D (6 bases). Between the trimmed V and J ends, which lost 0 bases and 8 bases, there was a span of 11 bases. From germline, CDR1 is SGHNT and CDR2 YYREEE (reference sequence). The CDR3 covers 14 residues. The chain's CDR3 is CASSLGGPREKLFF. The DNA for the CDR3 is TGTGCCAGCAGCTTGGGGGGGCCGAGAGAAAAACTGTTTTTT.

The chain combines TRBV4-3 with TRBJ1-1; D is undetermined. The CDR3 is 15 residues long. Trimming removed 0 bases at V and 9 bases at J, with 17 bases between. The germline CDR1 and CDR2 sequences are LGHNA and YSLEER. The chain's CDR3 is CASSQDGERRVKAFF. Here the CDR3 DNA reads TGCGCCAGCAGCCAAGACGGCGAGAGGCGGGTGAAAGCTTTCTTT.

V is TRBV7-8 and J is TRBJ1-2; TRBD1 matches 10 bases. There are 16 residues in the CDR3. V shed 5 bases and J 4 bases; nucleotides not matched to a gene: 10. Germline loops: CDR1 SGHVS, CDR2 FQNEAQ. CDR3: CASSPAGTGAFYGYTF. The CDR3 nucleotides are TGTGCCAGCAGCCCAGCTGGGACAGGGGCCTTCTATGGCTACACCTTC.

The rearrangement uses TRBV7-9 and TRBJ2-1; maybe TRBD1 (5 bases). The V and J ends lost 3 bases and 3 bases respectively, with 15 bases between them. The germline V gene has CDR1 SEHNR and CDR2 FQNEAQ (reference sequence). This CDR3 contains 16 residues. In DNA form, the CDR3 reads TGTGCCAGCAGCTTTATAGGCGGCAGGGTCTACAATGAGCAGTTCTTC. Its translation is CASSFIGGRVYNEQFF. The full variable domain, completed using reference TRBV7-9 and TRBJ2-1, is DTGVSQNPRHKITKRGQNVTFRCDPISEHNRLYWYRQTLGQGPEFLTYFQNEAQLEKSRLLSDRFSAERPKGSFSTLEIQRTEQGDSAMYLCASSFIGGRVYNEQFFGPGTRLTVL.